This T cell receptor beta chain came from a study of yellow fever vaccine responses in identical twins. TCRdb itself ran the RT-PCR reads through MiXCR, one entry per CDR3 protein. In the table there are about 17,000 distinct CDR3 sequences, under 70% of which are singletons. By sample fraction, this clonotype is medium-sized. Its antigen is currently unknown. At one of its ends the junction is not consistent with the germline gene, which may arise from a read error. The study, taken as a whole, reports: Twins' vaccine T cell response reportedly gave the appearance of partial convergence and partial personalization.

There are 16 residues in the CDR3. CDR1 and CDR2 from the germline V gene are SNHLY and FYNNEI. The V call is TRBV2, the J call TRBJ2-1, with a possible D match to TRBD1 (6 bases). The sample in question was T cells from blood (PBMCs), unsorted or a sorted subset (not recorded which), obtained before or after yellow fever vaccination (not recorded which). The receptor was derived from a woman between 18 and 29 years old who received the yellow fever vaccine. CDR3 bases: TGTGCCAGCAGTGATTGGGCAGGGGTATCCTTCAATGAGCAGTTCTTC. Its translation: CASSDWAGVSFNEQFF.